The entry below describes one T cell receptor (beta chain). Its antigen is unknown. Base qualities are missing; no much larger clone stands one base away. Explained via the paper, the time point label denotes: cells obtained before transplantation from donor or recipient. CD3+CD4+ and CD3+CD8+ populations were FACS-sorted from unstimulated pre-transplant donor and recipient cells taken from spleen or lymph nodes. The data derive from a study of graft-versus-host responses after intestinal transplantation listed by TCRdb under 2021. As for the study more broadly: The transplants that recipients got were multivisceral, liver-intestinal, or isolated intestinal. Every recipient was given anti-thymocyte globulin induction, then maintenance tacrolimus and steroids for around three years. Bulk TCR-beta CDR3 sequencing was used to track graft-versus-host and host-versus-graft alloreactive T cell clones in the graft, circulation and bone marrow after intestinal transplantation. Alloreactive clones were identified by sequencing pre-transplant mixed lymphocyte reaction products and comparing these products with unstimulated pre-transplant donor and recipient T cells. The cohort enrolled fewer than 25 intestinal transplant recipients including one retransplant, and a few patients lacking pretransplant specimens were excluded. A peak of at least 4% donor T cells among recipient peripheral blood mononuclear cells was the definition used for donor T cell macrochimerism. Rather than being sequenced by the commercial service, samples from a few later patients were sequenced in-house on an Illumina MiSeq and processed with MiXCR. Broad study findings and their caveats: The relatively low number and heterogeneity of intestinal transplant patients limited the conclusions. GvH clones were found in recipient bone marrow, and some of the GvH clones appeared earlier in ileal mucosa or blood, which is consistent with an intestinal mucosal origin. Early after transplant, peak levels of circulating GvH clones were found to be associated with declines in HvG clones. In patients with donor T cell macrochimerism, the allografts had high GvH to HvG T cell clonal ratios.

Library method: the immunoSEQ multiplex PCR assay. For most patients, genomic DNA was isolated with the Qiagen DNeasy Blood and Tissue Kit and sent frozen to Adaptive Biotechnologies for TCR sequencing. Adaptive Biotechnologies carried out high-throughput TCR-beta CDR3 sequencing of genomic DNA for most patients. The authors' analysis ran thus. Adaptive's ImmunoSEQ software supplied the TCR sequencing data for around 17 patients, while MiXCR and VDJtools were used to process a few other patients. To correct CD4 versus CD8 sorting errors, sequences present in both subsets at a frequency ratio below 5:1 were removed. CDR3 nucleotide sequences shared by donor and recipient were removed because the origin of these sequences could not be assigned. At least 2-fold expansion over unstimulated cells and a minimum CFSE-low frequency of 0.002% (template counts) or 0.001% (read counts) were required for clones to be classified as alloreactive. A clone was considered mappable if detected in the sequenced pre-transplant spleen, lymph node, or MLR CFSE-low populations of the donor or recipient. Cumulative frequency of alloreactive clones was calculated as a percentage of all sequences weighted by copy number. In TCRdb, the immuneACCESS table is reduced to in-frame sequences with V and J assigned. These tables do not hold every clone; where another copy was compared, an unresolved V gene accounts for under half, and the others remain unexplained. V and J calls and clone size are as listed in that table; D and trimming were resolved from the DNA. The sample records 95,000 to 150,000 clones, just under 95% of which are singletons. The top ten constitute more than 0.09% of the sample.

The clonotype was recovered from a human donor who received an intestinal transplant. This specimen was unstimulated CD4+ T cells sorted from spleen or lymph node cells, taken before intestinal transplant.

CDR3 region: CASSLGGANTGELFF. The bases are TGTGCCAGCAGCTTGGGGGGAGCCAACACCGGGGAGCTGTTTTTT. The chain couples TRBV7-3 to TRBJ2-2, with TRBD2 tentatively as D gene (6 bases match). CDR1 and CDR2 (SGHTA, FQGTGA) derive from the germline V gene. V gives up 3 bases and J gives up 2 bases, and the segment between their germline ends measures 10 bases. The CDR3 contains 15 residues, cysteine and phenylalanine counted. Only the CDR3 DNA is retained, 45 bases long and in frame from the first base.